This T cell receptor (beta chain) was documented in a study of identical twins. Template switching added a universal primer site, and cDNA bore unique molecular identifiers. Each CDR3 protein is one row after TCRdb ran MiXCR on the 5' RACE reads. Of about 520,000 distinct CDR3 sequences listed, around 20% are singletons. Germline assignment: CDR1 MNHNS and CDR2 SASEGT. V was clipped by 6 bases and J by 4 bases, with 12 bases between them. CDR3 length: 13 amino acids. These data were also reused for a study on T cells expressing NK-cell markers. Per that paper: Underlying the TCR beta repertoires were sorted CD3+CD56+NKG2C+, CD3+CD56+NKG2C- and CD3+CD56-NKG2C+ T cells. In 5 or 6 donors, dominant CD3+CD56+NKG2C+ clonotypes ranked among the top 10 CD8+ clonotypes. Expanded NKG2C+ T cell clones had unclear HCMV specificity.

This TCR came from a woman in her late teens or twenties in good health. This chain joins TRBV6-1 and TRBJ1-2; TRBD1 might be the D (5 bases). The sample taken for sequencing was CD4+ T cells sorted from blood. The CDR3 nucleotides read TGTGCCAGCAGGGGGGAAACTCGCTATGGCTACACCTTC. This sequence encodes CASRGETRYGYTF.